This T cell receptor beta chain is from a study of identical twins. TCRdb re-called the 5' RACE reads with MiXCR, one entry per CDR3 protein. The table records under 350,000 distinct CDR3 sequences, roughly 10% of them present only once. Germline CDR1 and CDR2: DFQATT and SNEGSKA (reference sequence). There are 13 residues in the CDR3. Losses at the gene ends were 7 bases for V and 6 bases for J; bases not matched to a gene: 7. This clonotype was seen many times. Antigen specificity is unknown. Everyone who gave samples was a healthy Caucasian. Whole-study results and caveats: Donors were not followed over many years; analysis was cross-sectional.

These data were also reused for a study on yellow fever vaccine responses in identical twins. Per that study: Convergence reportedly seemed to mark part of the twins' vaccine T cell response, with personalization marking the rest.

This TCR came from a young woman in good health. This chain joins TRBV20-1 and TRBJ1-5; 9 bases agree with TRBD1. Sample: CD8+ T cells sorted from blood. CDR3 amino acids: CSERQGEGQPQHF. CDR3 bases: TGCAGTGAAAGACAGGGGGAGGGTCAGCCCCAGCATTTT.